This TCR beta chain was observed in a study of blood T cell repertoires in COVID-19. The Seattle patients joined while their infection was active and were tracked longitudinally afterward. The CDR3 spans 14 residues. V gave up 8 bases and J gave up 0 bases; unmatched junction bases: 4. Germline loops: CDR1 SEHNR, CDR2 FQNEAQ (reference sequence). Clones were read by immunoSEQ multiplex PCR, and TCRdb kept only the in-frame ones, dropping some. This table holds some 200,000 clones, roughly 80% found once. The rearrangement joins TRBV7-9 to TRBJ1-5; 7 bases match TRBD1. The sample consisted of peripheral blood. This TCR derives from a woman older than 75 with COVID-19, enrolled during active disease. Here the CDR3 reads CASGDSYSNQPQHF. In DNA form, the CDR3 reads TGTGCCAGCGGGGACAGCTATAGCAATCAGCCCCAGCATTTT.